The TCR beta chain described here comes from a study of T cell repertoires in cytomegalovirus infection. Overall study: CMV infection and matching HLA type were both indicated by public TCR beta signatures.

TCRdb reprocessed the reads with MiXCR, giving one entry per CDR3 protein. The sample lists almost 300,000 distinct CDR3 sequences, approximately 8.9% occurring once. Study results and caveats: CMV-specific TCR beta clonotypes restricted by HLA-C dominated the ex vivo response.

This clonotype was recorded many times. Its antigen is unidentified. The CDR3 spans 16 residues. The junction had 12 bases not matched to a gene; V was cut back by 8 bases and J by 4 bases. CDR1 and CDR2 (germline): SGHTA, FQGNSA. The source material was PBMCs. The receptor was derived from a human donor in good health (CMV status not recorded). Some clones in this sample may be carry-over from other donors' samples. The chain employs TRBV7-2 and TRBJ2-7; TRBD2 matches 12 bases. The CDR3 region has the DNA TGTGCCAGCGGGAGGGCTAGCGGGGGGGCCGGTTACGAGCAGTACTTC. Translating it yields CASGRASGGAGYEQYF.